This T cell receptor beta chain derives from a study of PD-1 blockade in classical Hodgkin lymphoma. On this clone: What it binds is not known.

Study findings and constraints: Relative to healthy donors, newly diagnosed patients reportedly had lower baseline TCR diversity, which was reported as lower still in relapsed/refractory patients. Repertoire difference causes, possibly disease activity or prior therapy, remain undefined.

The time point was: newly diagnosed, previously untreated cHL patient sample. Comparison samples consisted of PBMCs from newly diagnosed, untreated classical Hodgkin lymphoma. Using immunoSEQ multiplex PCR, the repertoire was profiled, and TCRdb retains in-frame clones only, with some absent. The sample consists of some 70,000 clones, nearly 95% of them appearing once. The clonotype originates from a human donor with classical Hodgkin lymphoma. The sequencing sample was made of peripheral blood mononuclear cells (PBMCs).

The DNA of the CDR3 is TGTGCCAGCTCACCTGTAGCGGGCTCCTACAATGAGCAGTTCTTC. It yields the protein CASSPVAGSYNEQFF. The chain couples TRBV18 to TRBJ2-1, with TRBD2 identical over 7 bases. From germline, CDR1 is KGHSH and CDR2 LQKENI. The CDR3 extends over 15 amino acids. With V trimmed by 3 bases and J by 0 bases, 2 bases remained unmatched.